A single sample gave rise to the 22 T cell receptor beta chains below, sequenced in a study of blood T cell repertoires in COVID-19. Method: immunoSEQ multiplex PCR; TCRdb's copy keeps in-frame clones and lacks some. Of approximately 120,000 clones listed, more than 75% were seen once; the top ten hold 18%. Sample: peripheral blood. Receptor source: a woman aged 45-65 years who had recovered from COVID-19.

The chain recombines TRBV7-2 with TRBJ2-7, with 10 positions matching TRBD2. V lost 3 bases to trimming and J lost 1 base; unmatched junction nucleotides: 3. Germline V CDR1 and CDR2: SGHTA, FQGNSA. This CDR3 is 15 amino acids long. CDR3: CASSFGTSVSYEQYF. CDR3 DNA sequence: TGTGCCAGCAGCTTTGGGACTAGCGTGTCCTACGAGCAGTACTTC.

The J gene is TRBJ2-1, the V gene TRBV6-5, with unresolved D. CDR3 length: 14 amino acids. With 2 bases removed from V and 6 bases from J, the gap between germline ends came to 11 bases. In germline, CDR1 is MNHEY, CDR2 SVGAGI. The chain's CDR3 is CASSYTHLGNEQFF. The CDR3 region has the DNA TGTGCCAGCAGTTACACGCATCTAGGCAATGAGCAGTTCTTC.

The chain combines TRBV11-3 with TRBJ1-3; D unresolved. CDR1 SGHNT and CDR2 YENEEA come from the germline V gene. This CDR3 has 16 residues. V lost 1 base, J lost 0 bases, and 10 bases lay in between. The CDR3 loop is CASSLGTASSGNTIYF. The DNA for the CDR3 is TGTGCCAGCAGCTTAGGCACAGCCTCCTCTGGAAACACCATATATTTT.

The chain uses TRBV5-1 and TRBJ1-2; 9 bases are shared with TRBD1. The CDR3 length is 17 residues. V dropped 0 bases and J dropped 5; count of bases not matched to a gene: 11. Per germline, CDR1 SGHRS and CDR2 YFSETQ. This chain's CDR3 is CASSLGEQQGARYGYTF. CDR3 DNA sequence: TGCGCCAGCAGCTTGGGGGAACAACAGGGGGCGCGTTATGGCTACACCTTC. Variable domain in full (rest from reference TRBV5-1 and TRBJ1-2): KAGVTQTPRYLIKTRGQQVTLSCSPISGHRSVSWYQQTPGQGLQFLFEYFSETQRNKGNFPGRFSGRQFSNSRSEMNVSTLELGDSALYLCASSLGEQQGARYGYTFGSGTRLTVV.

This rearrangement joins TRBV11-3 to TRBJ2-7; TRBD2 aligns across 14 bases. The germline V gene encodes CDR1 SGHNT and CDR2 YENEEA. The CDR3 length is 17 residues. J lost 7 bases, V lost 0 bases, and 8 bases had no gene match. The DNA of the CDR3 is TGTGCCAGCAGCTTAGACACCGGGACTAGCGGGAGTTGGGAGCAGTACTTC. Amino acid sequence: CASSLDTGTSGSWEQYF.

This clone was recorded once. This chain links TRBV7-3 with TRBJ1-6, with D maybe TRBD1 (6 bases). The ends were cut back, 1 base at V and 7 bases at J, with 11 bases in the middle. CDR3 length: 15 residues. Per germline, CDR1 SGHTA and CDR2 FQGTGA. CDR3 in DNA: TGTGCCAGCAGCTTAAAGCGAGGGGGAAATTCACCCCTCCACTTT. Translation: CASSLKRGGNSPLHF.

J is TRBJ1-5 and V is TRBV7-8; D not resolved. The CDR3 sequence is 15 residues long. V dropped 5 bases and J dropped 2 bases, with 13 bases sitting between them. CDR1 is SGHVS, CDR2 FQNEAQ, per germline. As DNA, the CDR3 is TGTGCCAGCAGCCCCTGGCGGGCGGGCAATCAGCCCCAGCATTTT. Its protein product is CASSPWRAGNQPQHF.

The J gene is TRBJ2-7, the V gene TRBV7-9; weak D call: TRBD2 (6 bases). Germline CDR1 reads SEHNR; CDR2 reads FQNEAQ (reference sequence). The CDR3 runs 14 residues. V lost 5 bases and J lost 0, with 11 bases in between. In nucleotides, the CDR3 is TGTGCCAGCAGCCGGGACTTTAGCTCCTACGAGCAGTACTTC. Amino acid sequence: CASSRDFSSYEQYF.

The V call is TRBV5-1, the J call TRBJ1-5; D is unresolved. The CDR3 loop spans 14 amino acids. Trimming removed 1 base at V and 5 bases at J, with 10 bases between. Germline CDR1 SGHRS, CDR2 YFSETQ. CDR3: CASSLYGGYQPQHF. CDR3 DNA: TGCGCCAGCAGCTTGTATGGAGGGTATCAGCCCCAGCATTTT.

The V gene is TRBV18, the J gene TRBJ1-1, with D possibly TRBD1 on 5 matching bases. Looked up from germline, CDR1 is KGHSH and CDR2 is LQKENI. Trimming removed 8 bases at V and 0 bases at J, with 13 bases between. The CDR3 is 14 residues long. CDR3 in amino acids: CASAQRDLNTEAFF. CDR3 DNA: TGTGCCAGCGCCCAAAGGGACTTGAACACTGAAGCTTTCTTT.

The chain is built from TRBV18 and TRBJ1-1; the D gene is possibly TRBD1 (5 bases). Germline CDR1 and CDR2: KGHSH and LQKENI. V shed 2 bases and J shed 1 base, with 11 bases lying between them. This CDR3 spans 15 amino acids. The CDR3 DNA reads TGTGCCAGCTCACCAAGGTCAGGGTGGAACACTGAAGCTTTCTTT. Amino acid sequence: CASSPRSGWNTEAFF.

This clone was detected once. This chain links TRBV6-2 or TRBV6-3 with TRBJ2-6; 8 positions agree with TRBD1. With V trimmed by 3 bases and J by 2 bases, 12 bases remained unmatched. CDR1 and CDR2 from the germline V gene are MNHEY and SVGEGT. This CDR3 is built from 19 residues. The CDR3 DNA follows: TGTGCCAGCAGTTATGTCCCGGGACAGGCCTACGCTGGGGCCAACGTCCTGACTTTC. The encoded protein is CASSYVPGQAYAGANVLTF.

This clone was seen just once. The chain couples TRBV11-3 to TRBJ2-5; D gene uncertain. The CDR3 loop spans 18 amino acids. V was clipped by 3 bases and J by 5 bases, with 25 bases between them. Germline V lookup: CDR1 SGHNT, CDR2 YENEEA. In DNA form, the CDR3 reads TGTGCCAGCAGCTTTGGTACTTTTGGCGGATCTTCCCTGGAGACCCAGTACTTC. Translated, it gives CASSFGTFGGSSLETQYF. Together with reference TRBV11-3 and TRBJ2-5, the CDR3 gives the full variable domain: EAGVVQSPRYKIIEKKQPVAFWCNPISGHNTLYWYLQNLGQGPELLIRYENEEAVDDSQLPKDRFSAERLKGVDSTLKIQPAELGDSAVYLCASSFGTFGGSSLETQYFGPGTRLLVL.

The chain employs TRBV3-1 (or the pseudogene TRBV3-2) and TRBJ2-2, with TRBD2 identical over 8 bases. CDR3 length equals 18 residues. V gave up 0 bases and J gave up 6 bases; unmatched junction bases: 12. Per germline, CDR1 LGHDT and CDR2 YNNKEL (reference sequence). The CDR3 bases are TGTGCCAGCAGCCAAGATCTCGGCGGCGGGGGGACCCCCGGGGAGCTGTTTTTT. Residues: CASSQDLGGGGTPGELFF.

V gene TRBV20-1 combines with J gene TRBJ2-7, with 8 positions matching TRBD1. CDR1 and CDR2 (germline): DFQATT, SNEGSKA (reference sequence). This CDR3 spans 15 amino acids. Trimming at V came to 3 bases and at J to 6 bases, leaving 13 bases not matched to a gene. The CDR3 DNA reads as TGCAGTGCTAGTTTAAACCAGGGGGCTAGTGGCGAGCAGTACTTC. Protein product: CSASLNQGASGEQYF.

V gene TRBV5-1 combines with J gene TRBJ1-5; 10 bases fit TRBD1. CDR1 SGHRS and CDR2 YFSETQ come from the germline V gene. CDR3 length: 17 residues. The V and J ends lost 3 bases and 11 bases, in that order; junction bases with no gene match: 17. The CDR3 here is CASSSLPGQGLRGAQHF. The CDR3 nucleotides are TGCGCCAGCAGCTCACTACCGGGACAGGGGCTTCGTGGGGCCCAGCATTTT.

The rearrangement joins TRBV6-5 to TRBJ1-1, with TRBD1 matching 7 bases. From germline, CDR1 is MNHEY and CDR2 SVGAGI. This CDR3 spans 15 amino acids. V was clipped by 7 bases and J by 5 bases; unmatched bases: 13. The CDR3 nucleotides read TGTGCCAGCACACGATCCCCGCAGACAGGGACTGAAGCTTTCTTT. Translation gives CASTRSPQTGTEAFF.

This chain uses TRBV2 with TRBJ1-4; D possibly corresponds to TRBD1 (5 bases). Germline CDR1 reads SNHLY; CDR2 reads FYNNEI. This CDR3 has 14 residues. With 4 bases removed from V and 6 bases from J, the gap between germline ends came to 12 bases. As DNA, the CDR3 is TGTGCCAGCAGTGGAGGCAGGGAGGATGAAAAACTGTTTTTT. Translating it yields CASSGGREDEKLFF. Together with reference TRBV2 and TRBJ1-4, the CDR3 gives the full variable domain: EPEVTQTPSHQVTQMGQEVILRCVPISNHLYFYWYRQILGQKVEFLVSFYNNEISEKSEIFDDQFSVERPDGSNFTLKIRSTKLEDSAMYFCASSGGREDEKLFFGSGTQLSVL.

The J gene is TRBJ1-4, the V gene TRBV29-1, with 8 bases that match TRBD1. This CDR3 is 13 amino acids long. Unmatched junction bases numbered 6, after V lost 4 bases and J lost 8 bases. Germline V gene sequence: CDR1 SQVTM, CDR2 ANQGSEA. The CDR3: CSVVGQGGEKLFF. The CDR3, as DNA: TGCAGCGTTGTTGGACAGGGCGGCGAAAAACTGTTTTTT.

This chain links TRBV4-1 with TRBJ2-2, with D perhaps matching TRBD1 (5 bases). The V and J ends lost 1 base and 1 base respectively, with 10 bases between them. The germline V gene encodes CDR1 MGHRA and CDR2 YSYEKL. This CDR3 has 16 amino acids. The CDR3 region is CASSQALRVNTGELFF. The CDR3 DNA reads as TGCGCCAGCAGCCAAGCTCTCAGGGTGAACACCGGGGAGCTGTTTTTT.

V gene TRBV6-5 combines with J gene TRBJ2-1, with 9 bases aligning to TRBD1. From germline, CDR1 is MNHEY and CDR2 SVGAGI. The CDR3 totals 12 residues. Trimming removed 4 bases from V and 9 bases from J; junction bases left unmatched: 1. DNA of the CDR3: TGTGCCAGCAGTTCGACAGGGGGTGAGCAGTTCTTC. Its protein is CASSSTGGEQFF.

This chain links TRBV19 with TRBJ1-4; 12 nucleotides align to TRBD1. With V trimmed by 5 bases and J by 10 bases, 5 bases remained unmatched. This CDR3 has 14 amino acids. The germline V gene encodes CDR1 LNHDA and CDR2 SQIVND (reference sequence). The CDR3 is CASSSGTGGRKLFF. CDR3 sequence (DNA): TGTGCCAGTAGTTCCGGGACAGGGGGCAGAAAACTGTTTTTT. The variable domain in full, with the rest retrieved from reference TRBV19 and TRBJ1-4, is DGGITQSPKYLFRKEGQNVTLSCEQNLNHDAMYWYRQDPGQGLRLIYYSQIVNDFQKGDIAEGYSVSREKKESFPLTVTSAQKNPTAFYLCASSSGTGGRKLFFGSGTQLSVL.